One and the same sample provided the 27 T cell receptor beta chains below, sequenced in a study of regulatory T cells in long-lasting Graves disease (dated by TCRdb to the early 2020s). In light of the paper, this sample's time point label describes: newly diagnosed GD, antithyroid drugs for less than 3 months. For both TCR sequencing and RNA sequencing, RNA was extracted from PBMCs in TRIzol. The library was prepared using multiplex PCR. TCRdb shows the sequencer as Illumina HiSeq 4000. TCR beta libraries were built with iRepertoire HTBI primers and Arm-PCR amplification of CDR3 regions. Through fastp at Q25 and MiXCR, TCRdb rebuilt clones from the public reads, retaining in-frame beta chains. Rows are combined by CDR3 protein, so each entry shows the most common genes and DNA. A total of about 540,000 distinct CDR3 sequences appear in this sample, about 13% of them only once. The ten largest clones add up to 8% to 10% of the sample.

These data also featured in a second study, about T cells in Graves' hyperthyroidism and ophthalmopathy.

Source: peripheral blood mononuclear cells (PBMCs), taken at new diagnosis, from a patient treated with antithyroid drugs. All receptors derive from a man aged 25 to 40 with Graves disease. Donor details come from another sample of the same person, matched by shared clones.

This clonotype has a count of ten or more. The chain recombines TRBV28 with TRBJ2-1; 7 nucleotides line up with TRBD1. The V segment lost 6 bases and the J segment 6 bases; nucleotides outside the gene matches: 8. The CDR3 has 14 amino acids. Looked up from germline, CDR1 is MDHEN and CDR2 is SYDVKM. This chain's CDR3 is CASSQLTGINEQFF. The CDR3, as DNA: TGTGCCAGCAGCCAATTGACAGGGATCAATGAGCAGTTCTTC. Based on the CDR3 plus reference TRBV28 and TRBJ2-1, the full variable domain is DVKVTQSSRYLVKRTGEKVFLECVQDMDHENMFWYRQDPGLGLRLIYFSYDVKMKEKGDIPEGYSVSREKKERFSLILESASTNQTSMYLCASSQLTGINEQFFGPGTRLTVL.

About this clonotype itself: A much bigger clone sits one base away, suggesting this may be a read error. This sequence joins TRBV12-3 or TRBV12-4 and TRBJ2-1; TRBD2 aligns across 14 bases. The CDR3 is made up of 16 amino acids. Unmatched junction bases numbered 2, after V lost 7 bases and J lost 0 bases. Written as DNA, the CDR3 is TGTGCCAGCAAAGGGACTAGCGGGAGCTCCTACAATGAGCAGTTCTTC. This gives the protein CASKGTSGSSYNEQFF.

This clonotype was seen ten or more times. This rearrangement joins TRBV5-1 to TRBJ2-7; 11 bases map to TRBD1. Losses at the gene ends were 4 bases for V and 5 bases for J; bases not matched to a gene: 8. The CDR3 spans 15 residues. Germline CDR1 and CDR2: SGHRS and YFSETQ. CDR3 region: CASSDGQGALDEQYF. In DNA, the CDR3 is TGCGCCAGCAGCGACGGACAGGGGGCGTTGGACGAGCAGTACTTC. Together with reference TRBV5-1 and TRBJ2-7, the CDR3 gives the full variable domain: KAGVTQTPRYLIKTRGQQVTLSCSPISGHRSVSWYQQTPGQGLQFLFEYFSETQRNKGNFPGRFSGRQFSNSRSEMNVSTLELGDSALYLCASSDGQGALDEQYFGPGTRLTVT.

This clonotype has at least ten counts. The V call is TRBV10-3, the J call TRBJ1-5; TRBD1 is a possible D gene (6 bases). CDR1 is ENHRY, CDR2 SYGVKD, per germline. V lost 3 bases, J lost 4 bases, and 10 bases lay in between. CDR3 length equals 14 residues. CDR3 amino acids: CAISDRTVNQPQHF. In DNA, the CDR3 is TGTGCCATCAGTGATAGGACAGTAAATCAGCCCCAGCATTTT.

The CDR3 coding sequence is TGTGCCAGTAGTTCTCACAGGAGTGGGGCCAACGTCCTGACTTTC. This translates into CASSSHRSGANVLTF. The chain combines TRBV19 with TRBJ2-6; D perhaps matches TRBD1 (5 bases). The germline V and J ends were trimmed by 5 bases and 3 bases, with 11 bases remaining between them. Germline V gene lookup returns CDR1 LNHDA and CDR2 SQIVND (reference sequence). The CDR3 is made up of 15 amino acids.

The table lists this clonotype with many counts. This sequence joins TRBV6-1 and TRBJ2-7; possibly TRBD1 for D (6 bases). This CDR3 comprises 14 residues. Germline values: CDR1 MNHNS, CDR2 SASEGT. Trimming took 5 bases from V and 0 from J, leaving 11 bases between them. Written as DNA, the CDR3 is TGTGCCAGCAGTATGGGGGACACCTCCTACGAGCAGTACTTC. As protein: CASSMGDTSYEQYF.

J is TRBJ2-7 and V is TRBV7-9; D is undetermined. CDR3 length equals 15 residues. The V and J ends lost 3 bases and 0 bases respectively, with 12 bases between them. Germline V lookup: CDR1 SEHNR, CDR2 FQNEAQ (reference sequence). Here the CDR3 reads CASSFPLRNSYEQYF. In DNA, the CDR3 is TGTGCCAGCAGCTTTCCATTAAGGAACTCCTACGAGCAGTACTTC.

This clonotype was detected only a few times. The chain has TRBV15 and TRBJ2-6, with no clear D. This CDR3 comprises 16 residues. Looked up from germline, CDR1 is LNHNV and CDR2 is YYDKDF (reference sequence). Trimming shortened V by 3 bases and J by 1 base, and 10 bases separated the two germline ends. The DNA for the CDR3 is TGTGCCACCAGCAGGAGAGTGCAGTCTGGGGCCAACGTCCTGACTTTC. As protein: CATSRRVQSGANVLTF.

This clonotype was counted a few times. The chain employs TRBV6-5 and TRBJ2-7; 7 bases are a match to TRBD2. J was trimmed by 6 bases and V by 2 bases; bases with no gene match: 4. The germline V gene encodes CDR1 MNHEY and CDR2 SVGAGI. CDR3 length: 13 residues. The CDR3 spells CASSYVLAGEQYF. The CDR3 nucleotides are TGTGCCAGCAGTTACGTCTTAGCGGGCGAGCAGTACTTC.

This clonotype showed up many times. The DNA of the CDR3 is TGTGCCAGCAGCCTATCGACCTATGGCTACACCTTC. Translation: CASSLSTYGYTF. The rearrangement joins TRBV12-3 or TRBV12-4 to TRBJ1-2; D unclear. Trimming pared 6 bases from V and 4 bases from J, leaving 9 bases between. This CDR3 contains 12 residues.

Ten or more counts support this clonotype. This chain links TRBV12-3 or TRBV12-4 with TRBJ2-1; 13 positions agree with TRBD2. With 4 bases clipped from V and 7 bases from J, the junction kept 7 bases outside the gene matches. The CDR3 is 16 amino acids. The CDR3 region has the DNA TGTGCCAGCAGTTCCCCGACTAGCGGGAGGTGGAATGAGCAGTTCTTC. This sequence encodes CASSSPTSGRWNEQFF.

This clonotype was recorded at least ten times. The chain couples TRBV7-2 to TRBJ1-2; TRBD1 agrees at 9 bases. Germline V CDR1 and CDR2: SGHTA, FQGNSA. The CDR3 spans 17 residues. V shed 7 bases, J shed 7 bases, and the junction held 19 bases outside the gene matches. The CDR3 DNA is TGTGCCAGCAACCTTTTTACAGGGGGCTTATCTATGGTTGGCTACACCTTC. Its translation: CASNLFTGGLSMVGYTF.

This clonotype came up many times. This chain links TRBV11-2 with TRBJ2-7; no reliable D call. The CDR3 covers 14 residues. The V gene lost 3 bases and the J gene lost 5 bases, with 14 bases spanning the gap. The germline gives CDR1 SGHAT, CDR2 FQNNGV. The CDR3 spells CASSLEALSNEQYF. CDR3 DNA sequence: TGTGCCAGCAGCTTGGAAGCCCTCAGCAACGAGCAGTACTTC.

This clonotype was seen repeatedly, ten times or more. Here the CDR3 reads CSAGGSRLGYGYTF. The CDR3 nucleotides read TGCAGTGCTGGGGGGTCTCGATTGGGGTATGGCTACACCTTC. The V gene is TRBV20-1, the J gene TRBJ1-2; D is perhaps TRBD1 (5 bases). CDR3 length: 14 residues. CDR1 DFQATT and CDR2 SNEGSKA come from the germline V gene (reference sequence). V was pared by 5 bases and J by 5 bases, with 18 bases between.

This clonotype was observed a handful of times. V usage is TRBV18 and J usage is TRBJ1-2; 7 bases align to TRBD1. From germline, CDR1 is KGHSH and CDR2 LQKENI. The CDR3 contains 13 residues. V lost 3 bases, J lost 8 bases, and 6 bases stayed unmatched. The CDR3 DNA reads as TGTGCCAGCTCACCCTTACAGGGGAACGGCTACACCTTC. Its translation: CASSPLQGNGYTF.

This clonotype was picked up many times. The chain has TRBV18 and TRBJ1-1, with D perhaps TRBD1 (5 bases). The CDR3 sequence is 13 residues long. Deletions cut 6 bases from V and 6 bases from J, with 14 bases between. CDR1 is KGHSH, CDR2 LQKENI, per germline. The CDR3 region is CASSPGGVAEAFF. In nucleotides, the CDR3 is TGTGCCAGCTCCCCGGGGGGGGTGGCTGAAGCTTTCTTT. Full variable domain (outside the CDR3, taken from reference TRBV18 and TRBJ1-1): NAGVMQNPRHLVRRRGQEARLRCSPMKGHSHVYWYRQLPEEGLKFMVYLQKENIIDESGMPKERFSAEFPKEGPSILRIQQVVRGDSAAYFCASSPGGVAEAFFGQGTRLTVV.

This clonotype has ten or more counts. This sequence joins TRBV3-1 and TRBJ2-5; D not certain. The germline CDR1 and CDR2 sequences are LGHDT and YNNKEL (reference sequence). Between the trimmed V and J ends, which lost 2 bases and 7 bases, there was a span of 14 bases. CDR3 length: 14 amino acids. CDR3 bases: TGTGCCAGCAGCCAAACCGGCCAGTTAGGGACCCAGTACTTC. It encodes CASSQTGQLGTQYF.

The V and J genes are TRBV3-1 and TRBJ2-7; 8 bases agree with TRBD1. Trimming took 6 bases from V and 4 from J; bases not matched to a gene: 5. The CDR3 is made up of 13 amino acids. Germline assignment: CDR1 LGHDT and CDR2 YNNKEL (reference sequence). The CDR3, as DNA: TGTGCCAGCAGAGCGGACAGGGAATACGAGCAGTACTTC. Translating it yields CASRADREYEQYF.

This clonotype was counted many times. J is TRBJ2-7 and V is TRBV20-1; 10 bases map to TRBD2. CDR3 length: 15 amino acids. Looked up from germline, CDR1 is DFQATT and CDR2 is SNEGSKA (reference sequence). The trim removed 0 bases at V and 2 bases at J, leaving 4 bases unmatched. Here the CDR3 DNA reads TGCAGTGCTAGAGAGGAGACTAGCGGGCCCTACGAGCAGTACTTC. Residues: CSAREETSGPYEQYF.

There are many counts of this clonotype. This chain joins TRBV7-2 and TRBJ2-1; TRBD1 is a possible D gene (5 bases). The germline V and J ends were trimmed by 1 base and 8 bases, with 6 bases remaining between them. The germline CDR1 and CDR2 sequences are SGHTA and FQGNSA. The CDR3 spans 12 residues. CDR3 sequence reads: CASSLDRHEQFF. DNA for the CDR3: TGTGCCAGCAGCTTAGACAGGCATGAGCAGTTCTTC.

This clonotype was seen ten or more times. The CDR3 loop is CASSPLGSDTQYF. CDR3 nucleotides: TGTGCCAGCAGTCCTCTTGGGTCAGATACGCAGTATTTT. This sequence joins TRBV5-4 and TRBJ2-3, with D unresolved. The CDR3 runs 13 residues. Per the germline V gene, CDR1 is SGHNT and CDR2 is YYREEE (reference sequence). With 5 bases removed from V and 4 bases from J, the gap between germline ends came to 11 bases.

In its sample, this clonotype was seen a few times. This chain uses TRBV24-1 with TRBJ1-1; D is unresolved. Germline CDR1 KGHDR, CDR2 SFDVKD. Deletions cut 7 bases from V and 7 bases from J, with 18 bases between. The CDR3 runs to 14 residues. As DNA, the CDR3 is TGTGCCACCAGATCCCGAGCATCGGACGATGAAGCTTTCTTT. The encoded protein is CATRSRASDDEAFF.

This clonotype has ten or more counts. The CDR3 region is CASRSPPGKRETQYF. The DNA of the CDR3 is TGTGCCAGCAGAAGCCCCCCGGGAAAGCGAGAGACCCAGTACTTC. The chain uses TRBV2 and TRBJ2-5; tentative D call: TRBD2 (5 bases). The CDR3 is made up of 15 amino acids. Germline V gene sequence: CDR1 SNHLY, CDR2 FYNNEI. Trimming took 6 bases from V and 4 from J, leaving 18 bases between them.

This clonotype was seen repeatedly, ten times or more. The genes are TRBV14 and TRBJ1-4, with TRBD1 identical over 10 bases. The CDR3 has 16 amino acids. Germline V gene sequence: CDR1 SGHDN, CDR2 FVKESK. The J segment lost 8 bases and the V segment lost 4 bases, leaving 10 bases of the junction unmatched. The CDR3 DNA reads TGTGCCAGCAGCCTTTCTTGGGGGACAGGGGACGAAAAACTGTTTTTT. It is translated as CASSLSWGTGDEKLFF. Complete variable domain (other parts from reference TRBV14 and TRBJ1-4): EAGVTQFPSHSVIEKGQTVTLRCDPISGHDNLYWYRRVMGKEIKFLLHFVKESKQDESGMPNNRFLAERTGGTYSTLKVQPAELEDSGVYFCASSLSWGTGDEKLFFGSGTQLSVL.

This clonotype was found many times. The chain uses TRBV27 and TRBJ2-7, with TRBD2 matching 8 bases. The CDR3 extends over 15 amino acids. Trimming took 3 bases from V and 0 from J; bases not matched to a gene: 4. Germline V gene data show CDR1 as MNHEY and CDR2 as SMNVEV (reference sequence). The CDR3 sequence is CASSFQGLGSYEQYF. In DNA, the CDR3 is TGTGCCAGCAGTTTTCAGGGACTAGGCTCCTACGAGCAGTACTTC.

This clonotype was picked up one time. This chain uses TRBV3-1 with TRBJ2-7; maybe TRBD2 (6 bases). The V and J ends lost 3 bases and 3 bases respectively, with 12 bases between them. The CDR3 extends over 14 amino acids. CDR1 and CDR2 from the germline V gene are LGHDT and YNNKEL (reference sequence). The CDR3 sequence: CASSQAGGGYEQYF. CDR3 sequence (DNA): TGTGCCAGCAGCCAGGCTGGGGGAGGCTACGAGCAGTACTTC.

This clonotype was counted at least ten times. The chain links TRBV27 to TRBJ2-7; 9 bases agree with TRBD2. Germline CDR1 and CDR2: MNHEY and SMNVEV (reference sequence). The CDR3 consists of 15 residues. Unmatched junction bases numbered 6, after V lost 6 bases and J lost 0 bases. CDR3 residues: CASRLLAGFSYEQYF. For the CDR3, the DNA is TGTGCCAGCAGGCTCCTAGCGGGGTTCTCCTACGAGCAGTACTTC.